The TCR beta chain described here comes from a study of T cells in Graves' hyperthyroidism and ophthalmopathy. This clonotype was detected ten times or more. What it binds is unknown. Authors of the study amplified TCR beta CDR3 regions from RNA transcripts. TCR CDR3 regions were first amplified by RT-PCR with HTBI primers. TCRdb re-analysed the multiplex PCR reads in MiXCR, keeping a single row per CDR3 protein. The profile shows hundreds of thousands of distinct CDR3 sequences, 35% to 40% of them singletons. Lactation, pregnancy, other autoimmune disease or uncontrolled infection led to exclusion of patients. V lost 3 bases to trimming and J lost 5 bases, with 7 bases between them. The CDR3 is 14 amino acids. The germline V gene encodes CDR1 KGHDR and CDR2 SFDVKD. Overall study findings and caveats: In blood, most of the thyroid clonotypes expanded above 0.001 were also present.

The specimen was blood. V is TRBV24-1 and J is TRBJ1-6; D call uncertain. This TCR was recovered from a man younger than 35 with Graves' hyperthyroidism. The CDR3 spells CATSDDRHNSPLHF. CDR3 bases: TGTGCCACCAGTGATGACCGTCATAATTCACCCCTCCACTTT.